This passage covers 25 T cell receptor beta chains from one sample sequenced in a study of regulatory T cells in long-lasting Graves disease. Sample time point: persistent/refractory GD, antithyroid drugs over 5 years with positive TRAb. RNA from PBMCs was the source of the TCR library. Arm-PCR with iRepertoire HTBI primers amplified the CDR3 regions for these TCR beta libraries. TCRdb re-called the multiplex PCR reads with MiXCR, one entry per CDR3 protein. This table holds about 660,000 distinct CDR3 sequences, 25% to 30% found once. The sample consisted of peripheral blood mononuclear cells (PBMCs), taken when the disease was refractory, from a patient treated with antithyroid drugs. The receptor set was obtained from a female donor with Graves disease.

This clonotype has a single count. A much bigger clone sits one base away, suggesting this may be a read error. The chain is built from TRBV28 and TRBJ1-4; D may be TRBD1 (5 bases). The CDR3 consists of 13 residues. Germline V lookup: CDR1 MDHEN, CDR2 SYDVKM. Trimming removed 6 bases at V and 4 bases at J, with 9 bases between. The CDR3 here is CASRGRDNEKLFF. CDR3 nucleotides: TGTGCCAGCAGGGGACGGGATAATGAAAAACTGTTTTTT.

This clonotype was found many times. V and J are TRBV28 and TRBJ2-5; the match to TRBD1 covers 9 bases. The CDR3 is 14 residues long. Germline V CDR1 and CDR2: MDHEN, SYDVKM. The V gene end was trimmed by 4 bases and the J gene end by 2 bases; junction bases not matched to a gene: 2. As DNA, the CDR3 is TGTGCCAGCAGTTCCGACAGGGGGCAAGAGACCCAGTACTTC. It codes for CASSSDRGQETQYF. Using reference TRBV28 and TRBJ2-5 for the parts outside the CDR3, the full variable domain is DVKVTQSSRYLVKRTGEKVFLECVQDMDHENMFWYRQDPGLGLRLIYFSYDVKMKEKGDIPEGYSVSREKKERFSLILESASTNQTSMYLCASSSDRGQETQYFGPGTRLLVL.

The chain has TRBV20-1 and TRBJ2-7; TRBD1 agrees at 8 bases. Germline trimming cut 2 bases from V and 11 bases from J; bases unmatched to any gene: 20. Germline V gene data show CDR1 as DFQATT and CDR2 as SNEGSKA (reference sequence). There are 16 residues in the CDR3. CDR3 region: CSARQGQGLTKVSEYF. The CDR3 coding sequence is TGCAGTGCTAGACAAGGACAGGGCCTGACTAAGGTCTCAGAGTACTTC.

This clonotype has just a few counts. The V gene is TRBV10-3, the J gene TRBJ1-4; D gene unclear. This CDR3 region has 17 residues. V was pared by 3 bases and J by 0 bases, with 14 bases between. Germline values: CDR1 ENHRY, CDR2 SYGVKD. CDR3 sequence: CAISDSGRSATNEKLFF. CDR3 nucleotides: TGTGCCATCAGTGATTCTGGACGGAGTGCAACTAATGAAAAACTGTTTTTT.

This sequence joins TRBV6-5 and TRBJ2-2, with 7 bases lining up with TRBD2. The V gene's germline CDR1 is MNHEY and CDR2 SVGAGI. The CDR3 sequence is 18 residues long. V dropped 0 bases and J dropped 6; count of bases not matched to a gene: 13. The CDR3, as DNA: TGTGCCAGCAGTTACTCGATCCCCCGCAGGCTAGCGGCCGGGGAGCTGTTTTTT. Protein sequence: CASSYSIPRRLAAGELFF.

V is TRBV5-1 and J is TRBJ1-1; D might be TRBD1 (6 bases). Trimming removed 2 bases from V and 0 bases from J, with 14 bases in between. The CDR3 runs to 16 residues. The germline V gene encodes CDR1 SGHRS and CDR2 YFSETQ. DNA of the CDR3: TGCGCCAGCAGCTTTGGAACAGGGCACTTGAACACTGAAGCTTTCTTT. This gives the protein CASSFGTGHLNTEAFF.

This clonotype has only a few counts. V is TRBV18 and J is TRBJ1-2, with a possible D match to TRBD1 (6 bases). The CDR3 loop spans 14 amino acids. CDR1 KGHSH and CDR2 LQKENI come from the germline V gene. V gave up 4 bases and J gave up 2 bases, with 11 bases separating them. CDR3 sequence: CASSRRGKNYGYTF. The CDR3 DNA sequence: TGTGCCAGCTCACGGAGGGGGAAGAACTATGGCTACACCTTC.

This clonotype was seen a handful of times. The chain joins TRBV7-9 to TRBJ2-7, with TRBD2 as a possible D gene (5 bases). Trimming removed 6 bases at V and 6 bases at J, with 12 bases between. Germline lookup yields CDR1 SEHNR and CDR2 FQNEAQ (reference sequence). The CDR3 is 12 amino acids. DNA for the CDR3: TGTGCCAGCAGTTCGACGGGAACCGAGCAGTACTTC. Amino acid sequence: CASSSTGTEQYF.

The CDR3 nucleotides are TGTGCCAGCAGCTTCCCAGGGAGCGGGGAGCTGTTTTTT. Translated: CASSFPGSGELFF. The chain employs TRBV11-2 and TRBJ2-2, with D perhaps TRBD1 or TRBD2 (5 bases each). Trimming removed 3 bases at V and 7 bases at J, with 9 bases between. The CDR3 is 13 amino acids. Germline-derived CDR1 and CDR2 are SGHAT and FQNNGV.

This clonotype was counted between two and nine times. The chain uses TRBV3-1 and TRBJ2-4; D unclear. Germline V gene data show CDR1 as LGHDT and CDR2 as YNNKEL (reference sequence). Trimming took 2 bases from V and 0 from J, leaving 5 bases between them. The CDR3 has 14 amino acids. CDR3 region: CASSQSLAKNIQYF. CDR3 DNA: TGTGCCAGCAGCCAATCACTAGCCAAAAACATTCAGTACTTC.

This clonotype was counted only a few times. The CDR3 loop is CASSYGGPGYGYTF. The CDR3 DNA reads TGTGCCAGCAGTTATGGGGGGCCCGGCTATGGCTACACCTTC. The chain employs TRBV6-2 or TRBV6-3 and TRBJ1-2, with D tentatively TRBD1 (6 bases). The germline V gene encodes CDR1 MNHEY and CDR2 SVGEGT. The CDR3 is made up of 14 amino acids. Trimming removed 3 bases from V and 4 bases from J, with 12 bases in between.

This clonotype has more than one count but fewer than ten. This chain connects TRBV15 to TRBJ2-7, with TRBD2 as a possible D gene (6 bases). Germline values: CDR1 LNHNV, CDR2 YYDKDF (reference sequence). This CDR3 comprises 18 residues. Between the trimmed V and J ends, which lost 0 bases and 0 bases, there was a span of 18 bases. CDR3 region: CATSRDPAGLMSSYEQYF. CDR3 coding DNA: TGTGCCACCAGCAGAGACCCTGCGGGACTTATGAGCTCCTACGAGCAGTACTTC.

J is TRBJ1-2 and V is TRBV18; D gene ambiguous. Germline assignment: CDR1 KGHSH and CDR2 LQKENI. Trimming stripped 7 bases from V and 2 bases from J, with 14 bases between. The CDR3 totals 14 residues. The CDR3: CASFEPAINYGYTF. In nucleotides, the CDR3 is TGTGCCAGCTTCGAACCAGCGATCAACTATGGCTACACCTTC.

The CDR3, as DNA: TGTGCCACCAGCGAGGGGAGACGGCCCCAGCATTTT. Encoded protein: CATSEGRRPQHF. The V and J genes are TRBV15 and TRBJ1-5; possibly TRBD1 for D (5 bases). CDR1 is LNHNV and CDR2 is YYDKDF in the germline V gene (reference sequence). Trimming pared 5 bases from V and 9 bases from J, leaving 11 bases between. This CDR3 is 12 amino acids long.

The rearrangement joins TRBV12-5 to TRBJ1-4, with D unresolved. Deletions cut 5 bases from V and 6 bases from J, with 16 bases between. The CDR3 contains 15 residues. The V gene's germline CDR1 is LGHNT and CDR2 FRNRAP. CDR3 nucleotide sequence: TGTGCTAGTGGTCGCCTCCTTTCCGAGGATGAAAAACTGTTTTTT. Amino acid sequence: CASGRLLSEDEKLFF.

The chain recombines TRBV6-1 with TRBJ2-7; 8 nucleotides agree with TRBD1. The CDR3 totals 15 residues. V trimming: 5 bases; J trimming: 2 bases; junction bases outside the gene matches: 8. Germline loops: CDR1 MNHNS, CDR2 SASEGT. The CDR3 region is CASSLGRGPTYEQYF. As DNA, the CDR3 is TGTGCCAGCAGTCTCGGCAGGGGGCCCACCTACGAGCAGTACTTC.

This clonotype was seen a few times. This chain connects TRBV20-1 to TRBJ1-5; D uncertain. The V gene's germline CDR1 is DFQATT and CDR2 SNEGSKA (reference sequence). V dropped 8 bases and J dropped 2 bases, with 16 bases sitting between them. The CDR3 runs 14 residues. The CDR3 coding sequence is TGCAGTACCGGGGTGAGGGCCGGCAATCAGCCCCAGCATTTT. This gives the protein CSTGVRAGNQPQHF.

The chain uses TRBV19 and TRBJ1-2; D might be TRBD1 (6 bases). The CDR3 has 17 amino acids. The V and J ends lost 7 bases and 3 bases respectively, with 24 bases between them. Germline V gene sequence: CDR1 LNHDA, CDR2 SQIVND (reference sequence). The CDR3 sequence: CASNPRQVGWNYYGYTF. CDR3 DNA sequence: TGTGCCAGTAACCCCAGACAGGTTGGGTGGAACTACTATGGCTACACCTTC.

The table lists this clonotype with a few counts. This chain uses TRBV15 with TRBJ1-1; possibly TRBD1 for D (5 bases). The CDR3 runs 16 residues. V lost 0 bases and J 4 bases, leaving 15 bases between the germline ends. The germline gives CDR1 LNHNV, CDR2 YYDKDF (reference sequence). CDR3 loop: CATSRDLQGGGTEAFF. The CDR3 nucleotides read TGTGCCACCAGCAGAGATCTCCAGGGTGGGGGCACTGAAGCTTTCTTT.

This chain links TRBV5-1 with TRBJ2-2; TRBD1 matches at 11 bases. Unmatched junction bases numbered 11, after V lost 3 bases and J lost 1 base. CDR1 is SGHRS and CDR2 is YFSETQ in the germline V gene. The length of the CDR3 is 19 residues. CDR3 sequence: CASSSGLGTGGMNTGELFF. Here the CDR3 DNA reads TGCGCCAGCAGCTCCGGCCTTGGGACAGGGGGAATGAACACCGGGGAGCTGTTTTTT. Based on the CDR3 plus reference TRBV5-1 and TRBJ2-2, the full variable domain is KAGVTQTPRYLIKTRGQQVTLSCSPISGHRSVSWYQQTPGQGLQFLFEYFSETQRNKGNFPGRFSGRQFSNSRSEMNVSTLELGDSALYLCASSSGLGTGGMNTGELFFGEGSRLTVL.

The gene calls are TRBV20-1 and TRBJ1-3; D unclear. V was shortened by 1 base and J by 2 bases, with 12 bases between the two germline ends. Germline CDR1 reads DFQATT; CDR2 reads SNEGSKA (reference sequence). The CDR3 totals 15 residues. Written as DNA, the CDR3 is TGCAGTGCTAGAGCACGGCCTCCGCCTGGAAACACCATATATTTT. It is translated as CSARARPPPGNTIYF.

V is TRBV3-1 and J is TRBJ2-3; perhaps TRBD2 as D (6 bases). Trimming stripped 1 base from V and 2 bases from J, with 13 bases between. The CDR3 totals 16 residues. Germline-derived CDR1 and CDR2 are LGHDT and YNNKEL (reference sequence). In DNA form, the CDR3 reads TGTGCCAGCAGCCAAGTGCTGACGGGGGTCACAGATACGCAGTATTTT. Translation gives CASSQVLTGVTDTQYF.

This clonotype was seen more than once but under ten times. The gene calls are TRBV12-3 or TRBV12-4 and TRBJ1-6; D gene uncertain. Trimming removed 3 bases from V and 3 bases from J, with 9 bases in between. The CDR3 sequence is 15 residues long. CDR3 bases: TGTGCCAGCAGTTTTGAGACGTACTATAATTCACCCCTCCACTTT. Encoded protein: CASSFETYYNSPLHF.

V and J are TRBV7-9 and TRBJ1-2; a possible D gene is TRBD1 (5 bases). CDR3 size: 15 residues. V was pared by 0 bases and J by 4 bases, with 12 bases between. The germline V gene has CDR1 SEHNR and CDR2 FQNEAQ (reference sequence). For the CDR3, the DNA is TGTGCCAGCAGCTTAGCGCAGGGTTGGGGCTATGGCTACACCTTC. Its protein is CASSLAQGWGYGYTF.

The chain joins TRBV2 to TRBJ2-2, with D perhaps TRBD2 (5 bases). The germline CDR1 and CDR2 sequences are SNHLY and FYNNEI. The CDR3 has 15 amino acids. Trimming pared 4 bases from V and 4 bases from J, leaving 13 bases between. This CDR3 reads CASSGTGWGTGELFF. CDR3 bases: TGTGCCAGCAGTGGGACTGGCTGGGGCACCGGGGAGCTGTTTTTT.